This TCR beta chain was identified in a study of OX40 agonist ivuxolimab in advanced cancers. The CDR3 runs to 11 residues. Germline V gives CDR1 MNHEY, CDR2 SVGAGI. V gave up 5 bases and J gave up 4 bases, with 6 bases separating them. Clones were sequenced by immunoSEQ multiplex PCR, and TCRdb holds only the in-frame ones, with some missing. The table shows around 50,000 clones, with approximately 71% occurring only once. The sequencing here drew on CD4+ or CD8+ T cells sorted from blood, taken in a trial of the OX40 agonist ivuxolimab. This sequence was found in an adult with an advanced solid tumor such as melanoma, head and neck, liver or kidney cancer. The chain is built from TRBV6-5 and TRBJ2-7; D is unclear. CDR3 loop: CASSSVYEQYF. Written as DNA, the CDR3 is TGTGCCAGCAGTAGCGTTTACGAGCAGTACTTC.